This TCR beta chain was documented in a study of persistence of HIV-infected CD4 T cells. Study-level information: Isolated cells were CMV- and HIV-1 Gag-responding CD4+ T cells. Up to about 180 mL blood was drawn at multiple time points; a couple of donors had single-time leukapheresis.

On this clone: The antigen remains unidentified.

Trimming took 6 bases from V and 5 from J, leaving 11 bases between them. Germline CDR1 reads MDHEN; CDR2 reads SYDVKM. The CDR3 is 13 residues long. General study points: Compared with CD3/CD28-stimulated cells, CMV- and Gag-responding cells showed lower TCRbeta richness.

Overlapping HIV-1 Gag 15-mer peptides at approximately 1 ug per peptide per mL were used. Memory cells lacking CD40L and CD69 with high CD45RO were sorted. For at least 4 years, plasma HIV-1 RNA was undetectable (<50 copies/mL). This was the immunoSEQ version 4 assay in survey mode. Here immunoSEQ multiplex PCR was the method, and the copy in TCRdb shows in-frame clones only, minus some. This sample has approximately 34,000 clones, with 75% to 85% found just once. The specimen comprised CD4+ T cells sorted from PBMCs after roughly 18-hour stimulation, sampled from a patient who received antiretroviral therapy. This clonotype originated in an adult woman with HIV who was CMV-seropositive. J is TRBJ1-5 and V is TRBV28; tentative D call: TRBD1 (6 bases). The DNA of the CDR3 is TGTGCCAGCAGCTGGACAGTTGATCAGCCCCAGCATTTT. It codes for CASSWTVDQPQHF.